The clone carrying this T cell receptor (beta chain) has a count of ten or more. Antigen: not known. The CDR3 loop spans 16 amino acids. With V trimmed by 3 bases and J by 4 bases, 8 bases remained unmatched. Germline V CDR1 and CDR2: SGHRS, YFSETQ. This entry comes from a study of T-cell reconstitution after alpha-beta-depleted transplantation in children. General observations from the study: T-cell counts and diversity were attributed mostly to newly produced T cells one year after transplant. Where alpha-beta T cells came from about two months after transplant was reportedly several hundred expanded graft clones.

Using unique molecular identifiers, the investigators prepared the TCRbeta library. TCRdb called the PCR reads again in MiXCR, with one record for every CDR3 protein. The repertoire consists of 700,000 or so distinct CDR3 sequences, with about an eighth occurring once and the leading ten covering approximately 0.8%. The clonotype comes from a girl aged 2 to 9 with congenital amegakaryocytic thrombocytopenia, due to receive a stem cell transplant. The input for sequencing was PBMCs, taken before TCRalphabeta/CD19-depleted stem cell transplant. The chain employs TRBV5-1 and TRBJ2-3; TRBD2 matches at 10 bases. The CDR3 region has the DNA TGCGCCAGCAGCTCTGGAGCGGGAGGGGGAGCAGATACGCAGTATTTT. Translating gives CASSSGAGGGADTQYF.